Presented here are 26 T cell receptor beta chains from one specimen sequenced in a study of cytomegalovirus exposure and HLA in healthy donors. The primer mix had 60 Vbeta and 13 Jbeta primers. Using immunoSEQ multiplex PCR, the repertoire was profiled, and TCRdb retains in-frame clones only, with some absent. The sample records about 120,000 clones, about 8.6% being singletons. Sequenced input: PBMCs. Receptors were obtained from a woman aged 35 to 49 in good health and CMV-seropositive.

This clone was found a few times. The genes are TRBV5-4 and TRBJ2-5; D is possibly TRBD2 (5 bases). The V gene lost 4 bases and the J gene lost 1 base, with 11 bases spanning the gap. This CDR3 is built from 14 residues. CDR1 SGHNT and CDR2 YYREEE come from the germline V gene (reference sequence). Here the CDR3 reads CASSLRTVQETQYF. The CDR3, as DNA: TGTGCCAGCAGCCTACGGACTGTCCAAGAGACCCAGTACTTC.

The CDR3 reads CARPGTGVSREQYF. CDR3 bases: TGTGCCAGGCCCGGGACAGGGGTCAGTCGCGAGCAGTACTTC. The J gene is TRBJ2-7, the V gene TRBV9; 10 bases agree with TRBD1. The CDR3 runs to 14 residues. Germline-derived CDR1 and CDR2 are SGDLS and YYNGEE. V trimming: 8 bases; J trimming: 6 bases; junction bases outside the gene matches: 11. Combining the CDR3 with reference TRBV9 and TRBJ2-7 gives the whole variable domain DSGVTQTPKHLITATGQRVTLRCSPRSGDLSVYWYQQSLDQGLQFLIQYYNGEERAKGNILERFSAQQFPDLHSELNLSSLELGDSALYFCARPGTGVSREQYFGPGTRLTVT.

There are a few counts of this clone. CDR3 nucleotides: TGTGCCAGCAGCCCATCGGGACAGAAGATTTATTCACCCCTCCACTTT. It translates to CASSPSGQKIYSPLHF. The rearrangement joins TRBV11-2 to TRBJ1-6; 7 bases agree with TRBD1. The CDR3 is made up of 16 amino acids. V gave up 5 bases and J gave up 8 bases; unmatched junction bases: 12. The germline CDR1 and CDR2 sequences are SGHAT and FQNNGV.

V gene TRBV19 combines with J gene TRBJ1-2; no reliable D call. This CDR3 has 14 residues. The germline V gene has CDR1 LNHDA and CDR2 SQIVND (reference sequence). V lost 3 bases, J lost 0 bases, and 8 bases lay in between. In DNA, the CDR3 is TGTGCCAGTAGTATCGGAGGAGCTAACTATGGCTACACCTTC. As protein: CASSIGGANYGYTF. The full variable domain, completed using reference TRBV19 and TRBJ1-2, is DGGITQSPKYLFRKEGQNVTLSCEQNLNHDAMYWYRQDPGQGLRLIYYSQIVNDFQKGDIAEGYSVSREKKESFPLTVTSAQKNPTAFYLCASSIGGANYGYTFGSGTRLTVV.

As DNA, the CDR3 is TGTGCCAGTAGCCCCAGACTAGATTGGGTTGGGGAGACCCAGTACTTC. This sequence encodes CASSPRLDWVGETQYF. The chain couples TRBV19 to TRBJ2-5; weak D call: TRBD2 (6 bases). The length of the CDR3 is 16 residues. Per germline, CDR1 LNHDA and CDR2 SQIVND (reference sequence). V was shortened by 6 bases and J by 5 bases, with 22 bases between the two germline ends.

This sequence joins TRBV7-8 and TRBJ1-1; TRBD1 agrees at 8 bases. This CDR3 is built from 13 residues. With V trimmed by 5 bases and J by 8 bases, 7 bases remained unmatched. CDR1 and CDR2 from the germline V gene are SGHVS and FQNEAQ. CDR3 DNA: TGTGCCAGCAGCACCACAGACAGGGGCGAAGCTTTCTTT. It is translated as CASSTTDRGEAFF. The full variable domain, its missing parts supplied by reference TRBV7-8 and TRBJ1-1, is GAGVSQSPRYKVAKRGQDVALRCDPISGHVSLFWYQQALGQGPEFLTYFQNEAQLDKSGLPSDRFFAERPEGSVSTLKIQRTQQEDSAVYLCASSTTDRGEAFFGQGTRLTVV.

The J gene is TRBJ2-7, the V gene TRBV6-1, with D possibly matching TRBD2 (7 bases). CDR3 length: 16 amino acids. The germline V and J ends were trimmed by 1 base and 2 bases, with 15 bases remaining between them. Germline V gene sequence: CDR1 MNHNS, CDR2 SASEGT. The CDR3 DNA reads as TGTGCCAGCAGTGAAGTGGGGCGGGGGCACCCCTACGAGCAGTACTTC. Translation gives CASSEVGRGHPYEQYF.

This chain joins TRBV7-6 and TRBJ2-7; 9 positions agree with TRBD1. The V segment lost 5 bases and the J segment 3 bases; nucleotides outside the gene matches: 2. This CDR3 has 13 residues. Germline lookup yields CDR1 SGHVS and CDR2 FNYEAQ. The CDR3 region has the DNA TGTGCCAGCAGCCGGGACAGGGACTACGAGCAGTACTTC. As protein: CASSRDRDYEQYF.

V usage is TRBV18 and J usage is TRBJ1-1, with 10 nucleotides matching TRBD1. CDR1 KGHSH and CDR2 LQKENI come from the germline V gene. J was trimmed by 0 bases and V by 6 bases; bases with no gene match: 7. The length of the CDR3 is 16 residues. The CDR3 nucleotides read TGTGCCAGCTCCCCGGACAGGGGGAAGTTGAACACTGAAGCTTTCTTT. As protein: CASSPDRGKLNTEAFF.

The chain links TRBV2 to TRBJ1-2; D gene ambiguous. Germline-derived CDR1 and CDR2 are SNHLY and FYNNEI. V lost 10 bases and J 7 bases, leaving 13 bases between the germline ends. This CDR3 is 11 amino acids long. In DNA, the CDR3 is TGTGCCACTACCCTAGTCCGTGGCTACACCTTC. Amino acids: CATTLVRGYTF.

V usage is TRBV7-9 and J usage is TRBJ2-7; 12 bases line up with TRBD2. This CDR3 comprises 14 residues. V shed 8 bases, J shed 3 bases, and the junction held 5 bases outside the gene matches. The germline V gene has CDR1 SEHNR and CDR2 FQNEAQ (reference sequence). The CDR3 region is CASGGLAGSYEQYF. The CDR3 DNA reads as TGTGCCAGCGGTGGACTAGCGGGAAGCTACGAGCAGTACTTC.

This clone came up a few times. The chain is built from TRBV6-6 and TRBJ2-3, with a weak D call TRBD2 (6 bases). Germline-derived CDR1 and CDR2 are MNHNY and SVGAGI (reference sequence). The V and J ends lost 2 bases and 0 bases respectively, with 9 bases between them. This CDR3 contains 15 residues. CDR3 nucleotide sequence: TGTGCCAGCAGTTACGGAGGGTTTAGCACAGATACGCAGTATTTT. Protein: CASSYGGFSTDTQYF.

The chain combines TRBV25-1 with TRBJ2-5, with D perhaps matching TRBD1 (6 bases). V lost 3 bases and J lost 3, with 11 bases in between. Germline V CDR1 and CDR2: MGHDK, SYGVNS. This CDR3 has 14 residues. CDR3 amino acids: CASSEGAGEETQYF. CDR3 DNA sequence: TGTGCCAGCAGTGAGGGGGCAGGGGAAGAGACCCAGTACTTC.

This clone was picked up a small number of times. The rearrangement joins TRBV14 to TRBJ2-7; TRBD1 matches at 10 bases. The CDR3 loop spans 15 amino acids. V dropped 4 bases and J dropped 4; count of bases not matched to a gene: 7. Germline-derived CDR1 and CDR2 are SGHDN and FVKESK. This CDR3 is CASSPQTGGKYEQYF. Here the CDR3 DNA reads TGTGCCAGCAGCCCACAGACAGGGGGCAAGTACGAGCAGTACTTC. Full variable domain (missing parts from reference TRBV14 and TRBJ2-7): EAGVTQFPSHSVIEKGQTVTLRCDPISGHDNLYWYRRVMGKEIKFLLHFVKESKQDESGMPNNRFLAERTGGTYSTLKVQPAELEDSGVYFCASSPQTGGKYEQYFGPGTRLTVT.

Here the CDR3 DNA reads TGTGCCAGCAGCACCTCTGGACAGGGGCCCAATCAGCCCCAGCATTTT. This encodes CASSTSGQGPNQPQHF. V gene TRBV13 combines with J gene TRBJ1-5; 9 nucleotides line up with TRBD1. The CDR3 has 16 amino acids. V was pared by 5 bases and J by 3 bases, with 8 bases of the junction left unmatched. Germline V CDR1 and CDR2: PRHDT, FYEKMQ (reference sequence).

In DNA form, the CDR3 reads TGTGCCAGTAGAAGGAGTGAAAAACTGTTTTTT. Encoded protein: CASRRSEKLFF. The chain carries TRBV19 and TRBJ1-4; D gene ambiguous. CDR3 length equals 11 residues. The germline V gene has CDR1 LNHDA and CDR2 SQIVND (reference sequence). With 6 bases removed from V and 7 bases from J, the gap between germline ends came to 6 bases.

The J gene is TRBJ2-1, the V gene TRBV5-4, with a possible D match to TRBD1 (7 bases). Trimming cost V 4 bases and J 7 bases, with 18 bases left between them. The CDR3 spans 15 residues. Germline V lookup: CDR1 SGHNT, CDR2 YYREEE (reference sequence). CDR3 amino acids: CASSGGQAGGNEQFF. The CDR3 nucleotides are TGTGCCAGCAGCGGAGGACAGGCTGGAGGGAATGAGCAGTTCTTC.

The chain uses TRBV5-4 and TRBJ1-3; D ambiguous. The CDR3 loop spans 15 amino acids. V lost 5 bases to trimming and J lost 2 bases, with 14 bases between them. CDR1 and CDR2 (germline): SGHNT, YYREEE (reference sequence). CDR3 coding DNA: TGTGCCAGCAGACCCGGCGGCGGGGCTGGAAACACCATATATTTT. Encoded protein: CASRPGGGAGNTIYF.

The chain uses TRBV5-1 and TRBJ2-7; 10 bases map to TRBD1. Germline loops: CDR1 SGHRS, CDR2 YFSETQ. The CDR3 is 15 residues long. Trimming took 2 bases from V and 6 from J; bases not matched to a gene: 8. The CDR3 loop reads CASSFLDRGFSEQYF. The CDR3 nucleotides are TGCGCCAGCAGCTTCCTGGACAGGGGGTTTAGCGAGCAGTACTTC.

In the case of this clone: Given a far larger clone just one base away, this is likely a sequencing read error. The chain combines TRBV7-3 with TRBJ1-1; TRBD1 matches 8 bases. Trimming cost V 6 bases and J 1 base; bases outside gene matches: 4. In germline, CDR1 is SGHTA, CDR2 FQGTGA. There are 14 residues in the CDR3. Written as DNA, the CDR3 is TGTGCCAGCAGTCCACAGGGGGGGAACACTGAAGCTTTCTTT. Translation gives CASSPQGGNTEAFF.

There are a few counts of this clone. The chain joins TRBV14 to TRBJ2-1; 7 nucleotides align to TRBD2. Germline loops: CDR1 SGHDN, CDR2 FVKESK. With 0 bases clipped from V and 8 bases from J, the junction kept 7 bases outside the gene matches. This CDR3 is 15 amino acids long. CDR3 amino acids: CASSQELSGWDEQFF. The CDR3 nucleotides read TGTGCCAGCAGCCAAGAACTTAGCGGGTGGGATGAGCAGTTCTTC.

The chain combines TRBV20-1 with TRBJ1-1, with D hard to call. There are 11 residues in the CDR3. Germline CDR1 and CDR2: DFQATT and SNEGSKA (reference sequence). Trimming shortened V by 1 base and J by 11 bases, and 11 bases separated the two germline ends. CDR3: CSARGIGGAFF. As DNA, the CDR3 is TGCAGTGCTAGAGGTATAGGAGGGGCTTTCTTT.

This clone came up a few times. The chain employs TRBV6-6 and TRBJ1-2, with a possible D match to TRBD1 (6 bases). The CDR3 runs 14 residues. CDR1 is MNHNY, CDR2 SVGAGI, per germline (reference sequence). V gave up 2 bases and J gave up 5 bases, with 12 bases separating them. The CDR3 coding sequence is TGTGCCAGCAGTTACCAACAGGGTTTGTATGGCTACACCTTC. Translated, it gives CASSYQQGLYGYTF.

Only a few counts were recorded for this clone. The chain uses TRBV7-2 and TRBJ2-3, with 12 bases aligning to TRBD2. This CDR3 is built from 15 residues. The V gene end was trimmed by 5 bases and the J gene end by 4 bases; junction bases not matched to a gene: 4. Per the germline V gene, CDR1 is SGHTA and CDR2 is FQGNSA. CDR3 in DNA: TGTGCCAGCAGCACCCGACTAGCGGGGGCAGATACGCAGTATTTT. Residues: CASSTRLAGADTQYF. Variable domain in full (rest from reference TRBV7-2 and TRBJ2-3): GAGVSQSPSNKVTEKGKDVELRCDPISGHTALYWYRQSLGQGLEFLIYFQGNSAPDKSGLPSDRFSAERTGGSVSTLTIQRTQQEDSAVYLCASSTRLAGADTQYFGPGTRLTVL.

In its sample, this clone was seen a few times. The rearrangement uses TRBV29-1 and TRBJ1-1, with TRBD1 as a possible D gene (5 bases). Trimming shortened V by 7 bases and J by 9 bases, and 15 bases separated the two germline ends. Germline loops: CDR1 SQVTM, CDR2 ANQGSEA. The CDR3 totals 11 residues. This CDR3 reads CSGGEDSKAFF. Written as DNA, the CDR3 is TGCAGCGGGGGGGAAGACAGTAAAGCTTTCTTT.

This clone has more than one count but fewer than ten. DNA for the CDR3: TGTGCCATCAGCCCTAGCGGGGGGGCTGGGGAGACCCAGTACTTC. Its protein is CAISPSGGAGETQYF. The chain recombines TRBV10-3 with TRBJ2-5; 12 bases align to TRBD2. The V gene's germline CDR1 is ENHRY and CDR2 SYGVKD. The CDR3 runs 15 residues. V lost 6 bases, J lost 5 bases, and 7 bases stayed unmatched.